The 3 T cell receptor beta chains below were found in one sample sequenced in a study of CD8 T cells in Susac syndrome. With random hexamers, reverse transcription was performed on about 0.5 to 1 ug of RNA. TCRdb re-derived calls from the immunoSEQ multiplex PCR reads in MiXCR, one entry per CDR3 protein. The sample gives 250,000 to 300,000 distinct CDR3 sequences, approximately 85% of which show up once; 0.21% is in the top ten. Sequenced: CD8+ T cells from PBMCs. Source of these receptors: a human donor with multiple sclerosis.

The rearrangement joins TRBV7-9 to TRBJ1-4; TRBD1 aligns across 8 bases. V was pared by 1 base and J by 8 bases, with 6 bases of the junction left unmatched. Germline CDR1 and CDR2: SEHNR and FQNEAQ (reference sequence). This CDR3 contains 15 residues. The CDR3: CASSLVTGGNEKLFF. DNA for the CDR3: TGTGCCAGCAGCTTAGTCACAGGGGGGAACGAAAAACTGTTTTTT.

V usage is TRBV19 and J usage is TRBJ2-7; TRBD1 or TRBD2 may be the D gene (6 bases each). Trimming pared 8 bases from V and 0 bases from J, leaving 14 bases between. This CDR3 has 14 residues. The V gene's germline CDR1 is LNHDA and CDR2 SQIVND (reference sequence). The CDR3: CASGSPGASYEQYF. CDR3 bases: TGTGCCAGTGGGAGCCCGGGGGCCTCCTACGAGCAGTACTTC.

CDR3 in amino acids: CASSLGWAGDGTDTQYF. CDR3 nucleotides: TGTGCCAGCAGCTTAGGGTGGGCGGGAGATGGCACAGATACGCAGTATTTT. The chain uses TRBV7-9 and TRBJ2-3; 7 positions agree with TRBD2. The V segment lost 1 base and the J segment 1 base; nucleotides outside the gene matches: 8. The length of the CDR3 is 17 residues. Germline CDR1 and CDR2: SEHNR and FQNEAQ (reference sequence).